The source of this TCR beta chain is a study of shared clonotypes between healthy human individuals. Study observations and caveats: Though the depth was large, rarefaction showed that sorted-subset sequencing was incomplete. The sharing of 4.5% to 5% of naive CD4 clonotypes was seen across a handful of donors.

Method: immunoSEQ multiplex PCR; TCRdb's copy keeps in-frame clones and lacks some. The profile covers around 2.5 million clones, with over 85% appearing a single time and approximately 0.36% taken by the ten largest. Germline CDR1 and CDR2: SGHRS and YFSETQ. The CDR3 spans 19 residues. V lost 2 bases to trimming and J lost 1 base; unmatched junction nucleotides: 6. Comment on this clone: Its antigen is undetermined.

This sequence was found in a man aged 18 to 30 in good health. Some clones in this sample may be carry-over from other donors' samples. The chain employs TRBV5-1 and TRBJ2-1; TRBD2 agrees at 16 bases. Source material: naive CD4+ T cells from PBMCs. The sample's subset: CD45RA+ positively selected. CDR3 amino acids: CASSFEGLAGGYSYNEQFF. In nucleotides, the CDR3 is TGCGCCAGCAGCTTCGAGGGACTAGCGGGAGGGTATTCCTACAATGAGCAGTTCTTC.